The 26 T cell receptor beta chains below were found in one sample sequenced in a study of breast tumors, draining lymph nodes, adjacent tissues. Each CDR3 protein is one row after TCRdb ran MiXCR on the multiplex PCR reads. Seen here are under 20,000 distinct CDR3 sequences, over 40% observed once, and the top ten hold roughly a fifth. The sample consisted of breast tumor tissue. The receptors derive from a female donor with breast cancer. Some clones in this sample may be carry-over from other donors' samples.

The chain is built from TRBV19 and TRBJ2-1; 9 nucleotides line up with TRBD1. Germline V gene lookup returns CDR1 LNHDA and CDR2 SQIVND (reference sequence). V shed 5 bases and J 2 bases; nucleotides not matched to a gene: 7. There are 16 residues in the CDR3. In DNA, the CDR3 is TGTGCCAGTAGTCTGCTAACAGGGGGCCCCTACAATGAGCAGTTCTTC. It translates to CASSLLTGGPYNEQFF.

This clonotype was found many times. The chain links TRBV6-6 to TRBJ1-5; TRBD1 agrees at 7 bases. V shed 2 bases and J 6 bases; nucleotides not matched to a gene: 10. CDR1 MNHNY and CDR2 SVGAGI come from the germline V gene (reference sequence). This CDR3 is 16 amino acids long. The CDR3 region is CASSYPAGGESQPQHF. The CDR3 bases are TGTGCCAGCAGTTACCCGGCAGGGGGGGAATCTCAGCCCCAGCATTTT.

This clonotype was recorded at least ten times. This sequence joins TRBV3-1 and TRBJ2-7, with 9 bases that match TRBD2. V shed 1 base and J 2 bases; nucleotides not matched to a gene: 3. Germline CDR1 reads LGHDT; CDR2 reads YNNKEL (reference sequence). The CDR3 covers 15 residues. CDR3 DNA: TGTGCCAGCAGCCAAGTTCCTAGCGGGGCCTACGAGCAGTACTTC. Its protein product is CASSQVPSGAYEQYF.

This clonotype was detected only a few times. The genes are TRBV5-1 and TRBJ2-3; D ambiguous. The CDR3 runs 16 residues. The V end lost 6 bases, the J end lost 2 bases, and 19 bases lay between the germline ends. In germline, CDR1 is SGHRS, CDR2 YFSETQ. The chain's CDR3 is CASKHWRLPVTDTQYF. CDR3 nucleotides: TGCGCCAGCAAGCACTGGCGTCTTCCCGTCACAGATACGCAGTATTTT.

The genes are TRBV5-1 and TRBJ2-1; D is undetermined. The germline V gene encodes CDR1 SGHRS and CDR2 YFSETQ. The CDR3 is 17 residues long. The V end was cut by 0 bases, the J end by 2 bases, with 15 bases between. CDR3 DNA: TGCGCCAGCAGCTTGGGTTGGAACCTCGGTACCTACAATGAGCAGTTCTTC. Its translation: CASSLGWNLGTYNEQFF.

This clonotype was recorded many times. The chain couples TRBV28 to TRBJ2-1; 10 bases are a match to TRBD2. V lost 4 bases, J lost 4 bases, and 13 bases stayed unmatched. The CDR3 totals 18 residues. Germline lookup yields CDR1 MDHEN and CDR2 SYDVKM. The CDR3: CASSSSSNSGRRYNEQFF. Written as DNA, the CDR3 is TGTGCCAGCAGTTCCTCCTCGAATAGCGGGAGGAGATACAATGAGCAGTTCTTC.

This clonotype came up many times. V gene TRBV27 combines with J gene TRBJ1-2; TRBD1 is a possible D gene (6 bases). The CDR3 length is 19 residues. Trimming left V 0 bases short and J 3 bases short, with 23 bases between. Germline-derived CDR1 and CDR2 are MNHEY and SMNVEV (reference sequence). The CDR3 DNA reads TGTGCCAGCAGTTTATCGGGGGCCACAGGGCCCCTCCCCTACTATGGCTACACCTTC. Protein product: CASSLSGATGPLPYYGYTF.

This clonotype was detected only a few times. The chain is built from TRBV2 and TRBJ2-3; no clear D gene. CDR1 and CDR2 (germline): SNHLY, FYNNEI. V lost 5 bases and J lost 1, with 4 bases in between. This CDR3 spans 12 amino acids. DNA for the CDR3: TGTGCCAGCAGTAGCGGCACAGATACGCAGTATTTT. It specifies CASSSGTDTQYF.

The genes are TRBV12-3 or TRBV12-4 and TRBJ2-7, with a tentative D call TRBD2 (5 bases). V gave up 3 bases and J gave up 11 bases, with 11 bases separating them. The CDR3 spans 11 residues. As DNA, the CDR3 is TGTGCCAGCAGTTTGACTATGGAAAAGTACTTC. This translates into CASSLTMEKYF.

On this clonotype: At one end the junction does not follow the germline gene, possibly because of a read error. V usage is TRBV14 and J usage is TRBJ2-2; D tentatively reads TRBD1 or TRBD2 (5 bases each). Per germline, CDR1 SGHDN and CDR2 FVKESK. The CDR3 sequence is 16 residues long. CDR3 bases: TGTGCCAGCAGCCAAGATGGGGGAGTAAGCACCGGGGACCTGTTTTTT. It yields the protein CASSQDGGVSTGDLFF.

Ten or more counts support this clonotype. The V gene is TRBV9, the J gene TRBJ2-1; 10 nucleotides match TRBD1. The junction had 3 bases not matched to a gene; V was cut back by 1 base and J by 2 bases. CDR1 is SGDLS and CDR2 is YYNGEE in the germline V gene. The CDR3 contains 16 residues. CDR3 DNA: TGTGCCAGCAGCGTATTGGGGACAGGGGCCTACAATGAGCAGTTCTTC. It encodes CASSVLGTGAYNEQFF.

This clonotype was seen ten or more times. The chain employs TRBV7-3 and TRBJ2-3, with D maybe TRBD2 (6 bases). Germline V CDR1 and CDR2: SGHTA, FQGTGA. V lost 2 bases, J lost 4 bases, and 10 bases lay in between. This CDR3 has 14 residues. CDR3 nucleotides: TGTGCCAGCAGCTTAGGATCGGGGGCAGATACGCAGTATTTT. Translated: CASSLGSGADTQYF.

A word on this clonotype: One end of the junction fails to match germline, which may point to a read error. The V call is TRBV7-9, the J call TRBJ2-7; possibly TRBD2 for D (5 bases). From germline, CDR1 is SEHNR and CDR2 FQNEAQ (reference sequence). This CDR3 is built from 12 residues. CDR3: CAGSSKTSGVYF. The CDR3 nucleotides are TGTGCCGGCAGCTCTAAGACCTCCGGGGTGTACTTC. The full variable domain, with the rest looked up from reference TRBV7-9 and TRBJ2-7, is DTGVSQNPRHKITKRGQNVTFRCDPISEHNRLYWYRQTLGQGPEFLTYFQNEAQLEKSRLLSDRFSAERPKGSFSTLEIQRTEQGDSAMYLCAGSSKTSGVYFGPGTRLTVT.

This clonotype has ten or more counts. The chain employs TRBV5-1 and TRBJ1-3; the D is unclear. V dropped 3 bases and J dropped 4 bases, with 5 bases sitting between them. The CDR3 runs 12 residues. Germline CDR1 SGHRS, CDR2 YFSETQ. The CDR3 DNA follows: TGCGCCAGCAGCTCACAGGGAAACACCATATATTTT. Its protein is CASSSQGNTIYF.

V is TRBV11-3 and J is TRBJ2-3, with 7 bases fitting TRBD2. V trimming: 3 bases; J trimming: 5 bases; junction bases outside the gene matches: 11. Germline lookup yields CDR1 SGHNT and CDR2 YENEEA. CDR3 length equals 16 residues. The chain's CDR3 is CASSFGLVVLGDTQYF. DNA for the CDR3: TGTGCCAGCAGCTTTGGACTAGTGGTTCTGGGAGATACGCAGTATTTT.

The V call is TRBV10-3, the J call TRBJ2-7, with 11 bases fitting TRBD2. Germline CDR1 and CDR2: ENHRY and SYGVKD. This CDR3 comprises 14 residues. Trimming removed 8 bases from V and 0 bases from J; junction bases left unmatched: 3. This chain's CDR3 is CAISSGGPSYEQYV. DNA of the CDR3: TGTGCCATCTCTAGCGGGGGGCCCTCCTACGAGCAGTACGTC.

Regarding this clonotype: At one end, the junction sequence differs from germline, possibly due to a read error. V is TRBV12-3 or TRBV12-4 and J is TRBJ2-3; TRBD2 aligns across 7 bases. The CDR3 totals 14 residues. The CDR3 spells CAGSPRQGGSTQYF. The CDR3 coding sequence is TGTGCCGGCAGTCCGCGGCAGGGCGGGAGTACGCAGTATTTT.

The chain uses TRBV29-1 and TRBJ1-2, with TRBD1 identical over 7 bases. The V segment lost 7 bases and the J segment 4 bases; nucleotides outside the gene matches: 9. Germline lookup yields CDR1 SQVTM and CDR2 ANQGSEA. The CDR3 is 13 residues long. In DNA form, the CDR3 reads TGCAGCGCCTGGGGGACAGCGACCTATGGCTACACCTTC. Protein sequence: CSAWGTATYGYTF.

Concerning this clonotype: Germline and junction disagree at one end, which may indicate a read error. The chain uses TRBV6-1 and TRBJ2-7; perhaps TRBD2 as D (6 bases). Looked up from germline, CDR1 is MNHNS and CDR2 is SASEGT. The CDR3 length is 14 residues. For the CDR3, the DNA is TGTGCCAGCAGTATAGGCGGGACGGACTACGAGCAGCACTTC. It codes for CASSIGGTDYEQHF.

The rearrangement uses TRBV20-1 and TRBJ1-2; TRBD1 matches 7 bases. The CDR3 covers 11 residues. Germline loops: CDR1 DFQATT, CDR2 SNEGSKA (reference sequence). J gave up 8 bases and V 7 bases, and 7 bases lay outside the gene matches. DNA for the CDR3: TGCAGTGTGGGGGACAGTTACGGCTACACCTTC. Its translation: CSVGDSYGYTF.

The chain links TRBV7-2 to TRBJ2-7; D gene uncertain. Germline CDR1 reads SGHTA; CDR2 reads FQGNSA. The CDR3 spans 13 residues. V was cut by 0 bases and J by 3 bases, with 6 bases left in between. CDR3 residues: CASSLAPLYEQYF. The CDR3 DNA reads TGTGCCAGCAGCTTAGCGCCCCTCTACGAGCAGTACTTC.

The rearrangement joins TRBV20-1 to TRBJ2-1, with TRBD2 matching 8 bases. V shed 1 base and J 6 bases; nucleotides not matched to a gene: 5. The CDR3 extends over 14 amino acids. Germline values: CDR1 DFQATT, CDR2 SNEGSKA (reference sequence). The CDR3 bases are TGCAGTGCTAGAGGGAGAGCGGGGGTCAATGAGCAGTTCTTC. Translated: CSARGRAGVNEQFF.

The CDR3 DNA reads TGTGCCACCAGCAGAGACGATGGGGGACAATGGAATGAGCAGTTCTTC. It translates to CATSRDDGGQWNEQFF. The chain combines TRBV15 with TRBJ2-1, with D perhaps matching TRBD1 (6 bases). The CDR3 loop spans 16 amino acids. The V end was cut by 0 bases, the J end by 7 bases, with 16 bases between. The germline V gene has CDR1 LNHNV and CDR2 YYDKDF (reference sequence).

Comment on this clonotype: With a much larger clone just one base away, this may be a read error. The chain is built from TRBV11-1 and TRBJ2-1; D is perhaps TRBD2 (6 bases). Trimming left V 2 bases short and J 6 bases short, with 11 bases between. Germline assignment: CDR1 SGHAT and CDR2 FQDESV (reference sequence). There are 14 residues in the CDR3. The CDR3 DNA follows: TGTGCCAGCAGCTTACAACTAGCAGCCAATGAGCAGTTCTTC. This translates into CASSLQLAANEQFF. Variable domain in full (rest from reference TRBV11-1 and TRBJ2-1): EAEVAQSPRYKITEKSQAVAFWCDPISGHATLYWYRQILGQGPELLVQFQDESVVDDSQLPKDRFSAERLKGVDSTLKIQPAELGDSAMYLCASSLQLAANEQFFGPGTRLTVL.

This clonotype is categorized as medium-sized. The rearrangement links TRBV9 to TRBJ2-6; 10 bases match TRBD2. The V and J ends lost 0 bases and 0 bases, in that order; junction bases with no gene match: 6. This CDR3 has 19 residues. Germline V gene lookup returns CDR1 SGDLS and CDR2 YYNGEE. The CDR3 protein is CASSVAPSGSVSGANVLTF. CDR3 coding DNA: TGTGCCAGCAGCGTAGCCCCTAGCGGGAGCGTCTCTGGGGCCAACGTCCTGACTTTC.

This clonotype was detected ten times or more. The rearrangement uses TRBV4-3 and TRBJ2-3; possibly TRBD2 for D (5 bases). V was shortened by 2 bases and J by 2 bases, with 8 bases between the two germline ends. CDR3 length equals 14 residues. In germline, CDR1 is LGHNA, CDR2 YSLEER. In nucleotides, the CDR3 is TGCGCCAGCAGCCAAACTAGTCCCACAGATACGCAGTATTTT. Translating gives CASSQTSPTDTQYF.